This T cell receptor (beta chain) was recorded in a study of blood T cell repertoires in COVID-19. For the study at large: Acute and convalescent COVID-19 samples came from the United States, Italy and Spain.

Per germline, CDR1 SGHAT and CDR2 FQNNGV. V shed 1 base and J 8 bases; nucleotides not matched to a gene: 6. The CDR3 is made up of 14 amino acids. Here immunoSEQ multiplex PCR was the method, and the copy in TCRdb shows in-frame clones only, minus some. The repertoire consists of hundreds of thousands of clones, with approximately 89% occurring once and the leading ten covering over 10%. Sequencing used peripheral blood. This chain links TRBV11-2 with TRBJ1-2, with 8 positions matching TRBD1. This TCR was sampled from a woman between 50 and 59 years old with COVID-19, enrolled during active disease. The CDR3: CASSLGQGLNGYTF. DNA of the CDR3: TGTGCCAGCAGCTTAGGACAGGGGTTGAACGGCTACACCTTC.